In its sample, the clone carrying this T cell receptor beta chain was seen a few times. Trimming removed 5 bases from V and 5 bases from J, with 19 bases in between. CDR3 length: 15 amino acids. The germline CDR1 and CDR2 sequences are SEHNR and FQNEAQ (reference sequence). Time point indicated: peripheral blood 6 weeks after treatment start. Clones were sequenced by immunoSEQ multiplex PCR, and TCRdb holds only the in-frame ones, with some missing. The repertoire holds approximately 120,000 clones, with around 86% as singletons. These data are taken from a study of PD-L1 blockade in urothelial cancer.

The chain couples TRBV7-9 to TRBJ2-7, with no clear D. This clonotype was obtained from a man aged 45-65 years with urothelial cancer. Sequences were derived from PBMCs, sampled around atezolizumab (anti-PD-L1) treatment. The CDR3 nucleotides read TGTGCCAGCAGCAGGAGACGGCTAAGAGGCGACGAGCAGTACTTC. Encoded protein: CASSRRRLRGDEQYF. Combining the CDR3 with reference TRBV7-9 and TRBJ2-7 gives the whole variable domain DTGVSQNPRHKITKRGQNVTFRCDPISEHNRLYWYRQTLGQGPEFLTYFQNEAQLEKSRLLSDRFSAERPKGSFSTLEIQRTEQGDSAMYLCASSRRRLRGDEQYFGPGTRLTVT.